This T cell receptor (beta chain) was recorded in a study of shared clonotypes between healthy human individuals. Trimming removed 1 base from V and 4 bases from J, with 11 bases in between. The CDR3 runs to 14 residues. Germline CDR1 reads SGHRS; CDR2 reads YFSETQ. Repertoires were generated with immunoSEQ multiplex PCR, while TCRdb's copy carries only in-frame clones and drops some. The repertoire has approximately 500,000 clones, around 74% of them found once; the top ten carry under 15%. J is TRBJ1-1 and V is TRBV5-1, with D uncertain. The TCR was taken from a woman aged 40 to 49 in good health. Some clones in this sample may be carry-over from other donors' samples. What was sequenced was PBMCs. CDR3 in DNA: TGCGCCAGCAGCTTGTTCCAGAGATCCACTGAAGCTTTCTTT. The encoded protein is CASSLFQRSTEAFF.